These T cell receptor beta chains were read from a single sample in a study of blood T cell repertoires in COVID-19. Measured with immunoSEQ multiplex PCR; TCRdb has only the in-frame clones, and not every one. The sample includes around 86,000 clones, more than 75% of them seen just once. Sample: peripheral blood. These receptors originate from a human donor with acute or convalescent COVID-19. The donor label of this sample is uncertain. CDR3s include the opening cysteine and the closing phenylalanine or tryptophan. The D gene is left open where the match is weak. Size is stated for part of the rows, as once, few or many counts, or as a class when the clone is expanded.

j_gene	d_gene	v_gene	abundance	CDR3nt	CDR3aa
TRBJ1-1	TRBD1	TRBV2	.	TGTGCCAGCGACCTAACACCACAGGGGGGGGCCACTGAAGCTTTCTTT	CASDLTPQGGATEAFF
TRBJ1-6	.	TRBV9	.	TGTGCCAGCAGCCCAGGGGCGAATTCACCCCTCCACTTT	CASSPGANSPLHF
TRBJ1-1	.	TRBV10-3	few	TGTGCCATCAGGAGACAAAACACTGAAGCTTTCTTT	CAIRRQNTEAFF
TRBJ2-7	.	TRBV27	.	TGTGCCAGCAGTTGGACTTCAACCCTCTACGAGCAGTACTTC	CASSWTSTLYEQYF
TRBJ2-5	TRBD1	TRBV2	.	TGTGCCAGAGGACAGGGGGCTAAAGAGACCCAGTACTTC	CARGQGAKETQYF
TRBJ1-3	.	TRBV4-3	.	TGCGCCAGCAGCCAAGACCGTTTCATATATTTT	CASSQDRFIYF
TRBJ2-6	.	TRBV6-5	.	TGTGCCAGCAGGGACAAAAGTACTGGGGCCAACGTCCTGACTTTC	CASRDKSTGANVLTF
TRBJ2-7	.	TRBV28	.	TGTGCCAGCAGTTCCCCTCACCTAACCTACGAGCAGTACTTC	CASSSPHLTYEQYF
TRBJ2-5	TRBD2	TRBV29-1	.	TGCAGCGTCGAGGGGCTAGCGGGGGGCCTCAGGGAGACCCAGTACTTC	CSVEGLAGGLRETQYF
TRBJ2-1	TRBD2	TRBV7-8	.	TGTGCCAGCAGCCCACCGGGACTAGCAGACAATGAGCAGTTCTTC	CASSPPGLADNEQFF
TRBJ2-1	TRBD1	TRBV7-2	.	TGTGCCAGCAGCTACCGGGACAGGGGGCTCAATGAGCAGTTCTTC	CASSYRDRGLNEQFF
TRBJ1-2	.	TRBV5-6	.	TGTGCCAGCAGCTTAACCGGGATCTATGGCTACACCTTC	CASSLTGIYGYTF
TRBJ2-3	.	TRBV19	.	TGTGCCAGTAGTATAGGGGGGGGCACAGATACGCAGTATTTT	CASSIGGGTDTQYF
TRBJ2-7	TRBD2	TRBV7-9	.	TGTGCCAGCAGCCCCGGGGGGTCGTCAACGGCGGGCTACGAGCAGTACTTC	CASSPGGSSTAGYEQYF
TRBJ2-1	.	TRBV7-8	.	TGTGCCAGCAGCCCTACACCTAGCCATGAGCAGTTCTTC	CASSPTPSHEQFF
TRBJ1-6	.	TRBV30	.	TGTGCCTGGAGTGTAGAGGGGGCCTATAATTCACCCCTCCACTTT	CAWSVEGAYNSPLHF
TRBJ2-1	.	TRBV30	.	TGTGCCTGGAGCGAAAAGGGGGGGGGTACTGTCCCGTTCTTC	CAWSEKGGGTVPFF